The 27 T cell receptor beta chains in this list originate from one sample, sequenced in a study of T cell responses to AZD1222 COVID-19 vaccine. Using immunoSEQ multiplex PCR, the repertoire was profiled, and TCRdb retains in-frame clones only, with some absent. The sample lists around 100,000 clones, around 92% occurring once. Material: peripheral blood, obtained on day 0 of AZD1222 vaccination. The receptors derive from an adult in good health.

The DNA for the CDR3 is TGCGCCAGCAGCTCGATGACAGGGGGAGACACTGAAGCTTTCTTT. Translated, it gives CASSSMTGGDTEAFF. The chain carries TRBV5-1 and TRBJ1-1; 9 positions match TRBD1. Trimming at V came to 3 bases and at J to 3 bases, leaving 6 bases not matched to a gene. Germline CDR1 SGHRS, CDR2 YFSETQ. The CDR3 length is 15 residues.

V and J are TRBV5-6 and TRBJ2-5, with 8 nucleotides matching TRBD2. Germline V gives CDR1 SGHDT, CDR2 YYEEEE. V shed 3 bases, J shed 4 bases, and the junction held 11 bases outside the gene matches. The CDR3 loop spans 16 amino acids. This CDR3 is CASSSTGTSRGETQYF. The DNA for the CDR3 is TGTGCCAGCAGCTCCACCGGGACTAGTAGGGGAGAGACCCAGTACTTC.

As regards this clone: One end of the junction is discordant with germline, which a read error may explain. The gene calls are TRBV5-1 and TRBJ2-1, with a weak D call TRBD1 (5 bases). The CDR3 runs to 15 residues. Per the germline V gene, CDR1 is SGHRS and CDR2 is YFSETQ. CDR3 amino acids: CASRLDTGSYNEQFF. In DNA form, the CDR3 reads TGCGCCAGCAGGTTGGACACCGGCTCCTACAATGAGCAGTTCTTC.

The rearrangement joins TRBV7-2 to TRBJ2-7; possible D gene TRBD1, 6 bases. Trimming pared 7 bases from V and 4 bases from J, leaving 14 bases between. Germline V lookup: CDR1 SGHTA, CDR2 FQGNSA. CDR3 length: 13 amino acids. The DNA of the CDR3 is TGTGCCAGCACCCCGACAGGCCCATACGAGCAGTACTTC. This sequence encodes CASTPTGPYEQYF. The full variable domain, its missing parts supplied by reference TRBV7-2 and TRBJ2-7, is GAGVSQSPSNKVTEKGKDVELRCDPISGHTALYWYRQSLGQGLEFLIYFQGNSAPDKSGLPSDRFSAERTGGSVSTLTIQRTQQEDSAVYLCASTPTGPYEQYFGPGTRLTVT.

The count of this clone is one. The chain carries TRBV6-2 or TRBV6-3 and TRBJ2-5; 12 bases match TRBD1. With V trimmed by 5 bases and J by 5 bases, 9 bases remained unmatched. Per the germline V gene, CDR1 is MNHEY and CDR2 is SVGEGT. This CDR3 spans 16 amino acids. The CDR3 coding sequence is TGTGCCAGCAGTGGCGGGACAGGGGGCTTACATGAGACCCAGTACTTC. Translated, it gives CASSGGTGGLHETQYF.

The J gene is TRBJ2-3, the V gene TRBV28, with 9 bases identical to TRBD1. The CDR3 runs to 17 residues. Germline-derived CDR1 and CDR2 are MDHEN and SYDVKM. V lost 5 bases, J lost 2 bases, and 11 bases stayed unmatched. CDR3 bases: TGTGCCAGCAGTATTCCTCCCCGGACAGGGGACACAGATACGCAGTATTTT. Translating gives CASSIPPRTGDTDTQYF.

The V call is TRBV2, the J call TRBJ2-6; D gene ambiguous. Trimming removed 7 bases from V and 0 bases from J, with 7 bases in between. The germline gives CDR1 SNHLY, CDR2 FYNNEI. This CDR3 is 14 amino acids long. CDR3 DNA: TGTGCCAGCAAGGATTCCTCTGGGGCCAACGTCCTGACTTTC. Residues: CASKDSSGANVLTF.

The chain is built from TRBV28 and TRBJ1-5, with D uncertain. V lost 6 bases and J 5 bases, leaving 5 bases between the germline ends. Germline CDR1 and CDR2: MDHEN and SYDVKM. The CDR3 has 11 residues. The CDR3 nucleotides read TGTGCCAGCAGGACCTATCAGCCCCAGCATTTT. Translation: CASRTYQPQHF.

This chain joins TRBV7-9 and TRBJ1-2, with D unresolved. V gave up 0 bases and J gave up 2 bases, with 7 bases separating them. CDR1 is SEHNR, CDR2 FQNEAQ, per germline (reference sequence). This CDR3 has 14 amino acids. The CDR3 DNA sequence: TGTGCCAGCAGCTTAGCCCCGGGGAACTATGGCTACACCTTC. This sequence encodes CASSLAPGNYGYTF.

The genes are TRBV7-3 and TRBJ2-1, with a weak D call TRBD2 (6 bases). The germline V gene has CDR1 SGHTA and CDR2 FQGTGA. The CDR3 has 12 amino acids. With 5 bases removed from V and 9 bases from J, the gap between germline ends came to 11 bases. This CDR3 reads CASSGRSGEQFF. The CDR3 region has the DNA TGTGCCAGCAGCGGGAGGTCAGGTGAGCAGTTCTTC.

The chain links TRBV7-2 to TRBJ1-2; weak D call: TRBD1 (5 bases). Germline V gene data show CDR1 as SGHTA and CDR2 as FQGNSA. The ends were cut back, 3 bases at V and 4 bases at J, with 6 bases in the middle. The CDR3 is 12 amino acids. The CDR3 region has the DNA TGTGCCAGCAGCTTTGACAGCTATGGCTACACCTTC. This codes for CASSFDSYGYTF.

The V gene is TRBV18, the J gene TRBJ1-5, with D tentatively TRBD1 (6 bases). The CDR3 loop spans 16 amino acids. Germline V CDR1 and CDR2: KGHSH, LQKENI. The V and J ends lost 3 bases and 1 base respectively, with 13 bases between them. The CDR3 here is CASSPVGQGSNQPQHF. The CDR3 DNA reads as TGTGCCAGCTCACCCGTGGGGCAGGGGAGCAATCAGCCCCAGCATTTT.

CDR3 DNA sequence: TGTGCCAGCAGCGCTAGGCAGGGGGCGAGAGATACGCAGTATTTT. It yields the protein CASSARQGARDTQYF. The gene calls are TRBV5-4 and TRBJ2-3; 8 bases agree with TRBD1. V trimming: 4 bases; J trimming: 5 bases; junction bases outside the gene matches: 9. The CDR3 has 15 amino acids. Germline V gene sequence: CDR1 SGHNT, CDR2 YYREEE (reference sequence).

CDR3 in amino acids: CASSPHGLAGAVDTQYF. In DNA form, the CDR3 reads TGTGCCAGCAGCCCCCATGGGCTAGCGGGAGCCGTAGATACGCAGTATTTT. The V call is TRBV3-1 (or the pseudogene TRBV3-2), the J call TRBJ2-3, with 10 bases aligning to TRBD2. Germline values: CDR1 LGHDT, CDR2 YNNKEL (reference sequence). The CDR3 loop spans 17 amino acids. J lost 5 bases, V lost 4 bases, and 12 bases had no gene match.

The V gene is TRBV10-3, the J gene TRBJ1-5; tentative D call: TRBD1 (6 bases). The CDR3 covers 15 residues. Germline CDR1 is ENHRY and CDR2 is SYGVKD. Trimming took off 0 bases at V and 7 bases at J, with 13 bases between the two ends. Here the CDR3 DNA reads TGTGCCATCAGTGAGTCAGGGGGGGTCGGCCAGCCCCAGCATTTT. It is translated as CAISESGGVGQPQHF.

The gene calls are TRBV19 and TRBJ2-2; perhaps TRBD2 as D (6 bases). The CDR3 is 16 residues long. CDR1 LNHDA and CDR2 SQIVND come from the germline V gene (reference sequence). V was cut by 6 bases and J by 5 bases, with 19 bases left in between. CDR3 nucleotide sequence: TGTGCCAGTAGCTCAGGCGCCGGACTACTGACCGGGGAGCTGTTTTTT. Its protein is CASSSGAGLLTGELFF.

As to this clone: The same CDR3 arises from other DNA sequences in this sample as well. The rearrangement joins TRBV19 to TRBJ1-3; 8 bases align to TRBD1. Per the germline V gene, CDR1 is LNHDA and CDR2 is SQIVND (reference sequence). V lost 5 bases to trimming and J lost 0 bases; unmatched junction nucleotides: 3. CDR3 size: 15 residues. CDR3 residues: CASSYRGSSGNTIYF. The CDR3 region has the DNA TGTGCCAGTAGTTACAGGGGGAGCTCTGGAAACACCATATATTTT.

This clone appeared once. This chain joins TRBV27 and TRBJ2-7; D is unclear. CDR1 and CDR2 (germline): MNHEY, SMNVEV (reference sequence). This CDR3 contains 15 residues. Trimming pared 4 bases from V and 2 bases from J, leaving 15 bases between. The CDR3 DNA sequence: TGTGCCAGCAGTTACAGTCGGGCAAACACCTACGAGCAGTACTTC. Its protein is CASSYSRANTYEQYF.

The chain carries TRBV18 and TRBJ2-3, with TRBD2 matching over 11 bases. The CDR3 has 15 amino acids. Germline loops: CDR1 KGHSH, CDR2 LQKENI. Trimming at V came to 3 bases and at J to 4 bases, leaving 3 bases not matched to a gene. CDR3 protein: CASSPTSGSADTQYF. The CDR3 nucleotides are TGTGCCAGCTCACCCACTAGCGGGAGTGCAGATACGCAGTATTTT.

The DNA of the CDR3 is TGTGCCAGCAGTCAACAGGGGCTTCCCTACAATGAGCAGTTCTTC. Translation gives CASSQQGLPYNEQFF. The chain links TRBV7-2 to TRBJ2-1; 7 bases line up with TRBD1. Per the germline V gene, CDR1 is SGHTA and CDR2 is FQGNSA. The CDR3 is 15 amino acids. The trim removed 6 bases at V and 2 bases at J, leaving 7 bases unmatched. The full variable domain, rest sourced from reference TRBV7-2 and TRBJ2-1, is GAGVSQSPSNKVTEKGKDVELRCDPISGHTALYWYRQSLGQGLEFLIYFQGNSAPDKSGLPSDRFSAERTGGSVSTLTIQRTQQEDSAVYLCASSQQGLPYNEQFFGPGTRLTVL.

V is TRBV11-2 and J is TRBJ2-7; no reliable D call. CDR3 length equals 13 residues. Trimming took off 1 base at V and 0 bases at J, with 4 bases between the two ends. Per the germline V gene, CDR1 is SGHAT and CDR2 is FQNNGV. Here the CDR3 reads CASSLAHSYEQYF. The CDR3 nucleotides are TGTGCCAGCAGCTTAGCACACTCCTACGAGCAGTACTTC.

The genes are TRBV28 and TRBJ2-5; TRBD2 aligns across 7 bases. J gave up 5 bases and V 8 bases, and 8 bases lay outside the gene matches. Germline V gene lookup returns CDR1 MDHEN and CDR2 SYDVKM. This CDR3 contains 13 residues. The CDR3 region has the DNA TGTGCCAGCGTGTCCCTGGGGGGGGAGACCCAGTACTTC. Translation: CASVSLGGETQYF.

The J gene is TRBJ2-2, the V gene TRBV7-9; TRBD2 matches at 10 bases. Germline V gene data show CDR1 as SEHNR and CDR2 as FQNEAQ (reference sequence). The V gene end was trimmed by 5 bases and the J gene end by 3 bases; junction bases not matched to a gene: 12. This CDR3 contains 18 residues. CDR3 sequence reads: CASSEPSGRALYTGELFF. As DNA, the CDR3 is TGTGCCAGCAGCGAGCCCAGCGGGAGGGCCTTATACACCGGGGAGCTGTTTTTT.

This CDR3 is CASSFRGRSSYEQYF. CDR3 coding DNA: TGTGCCAGCAGTTTTAGAGGGAGGAGCTCCTACGAGCAGTACTTC. V and J are TRBV28 and TRBJ2-7; D may be TRBD2 (6 bases). In germline, CDR1 is MDHEN, CDR2 SYDVKM. V was pared by 3 bases and J by 0 bases, with 12 bases between. This CDR3 spans 15 amino acids.

The chain joins TRBV19 to TRBJ1-2; D call uncertain. This CDR3 is built from 12 residues. CDR1 and CDR2 from the germline V gene are LNHDA and SQIVND (reference sequence). The V and J ends lost 8 bases and 4 bases respectively, with 11 bases between them. The chain's CDR3 is CASSERIYGYTF. DNA of the CDR3: TGTGCCAGTTCCGAACGGATCTATGGCTACACCTTC.

Regarding this clone: The same CDR3 can be traced to other DNA sequences in this sample. This chain joins TRBV7-2 and TRBJ2-5; 10 nucleotides match TRBD2. Germline V gene data show CDR1 as SGHTA and CDR2 as FQGNSA. Losses at the gene ends were 1 base for V and 5 bases for J; bases not matched to a gene: 4. The CDR3 extends over 15 amino acids. The CDR3 DNA sequence: TGTGCCAGCAGCTTAGGAGCGGGAGGGGGGGAGACCCAGTACTTC. Its protein product is CASSLGAGGGETQYF.

The rearrangement joins TRBV12-3 or TRBV12-4 to TRBJ2-7, with D perhaps TRBD2 (6 bases). V was pared by 8 bases and J by 3 bases, with 14 bases between. The CDR3 totals 13 residues. CDR3 region: CASRDAGNYEQYF. The CDR3 DNA reads as TGTGCCAGCCGAGACGCGGGAAACTACGAGCAGTACTTC.